This TCR beta chain was captured in a study of T cells in Graves' hyperthyroidism and ophthalmopathy. Notes on the study in general: Blood shared most expanded thyroid clonotypes above 0.001.

In germline, CDR1 is DFQATT, CDR2 SNEGSKA (reference sequence). This CDR3 spans 15 amino acids. V lost 0 bases and J 4 bases, leaving 16 bases between the germline ends. RNA transcripts served as the template for amplifying TCR beta CDR3 regions. During a first-round RT-PCR of the TCR CDR3, the HTBI primer set was used. TCRdb re-analysed the multiplex PCR reads in MiXCR, keeping a single row per CDR3 protein. The table has 300,000 to 450,000 distinct CDR3 sequences, around 13% seen once. This clonotype was recorded a few times. Its specificity is unknown. This receptor was identified in a woman in her 30s with Graves' ophthalmopathy. The sample consisted of blood. The chain combines TRBV20-1 with TRBJ2-7; D uncertain. The CDR3 DNA is TGCAGTGCTAGAGATCCCCTAACAAGACTTTACGAGCAGTACTTC. Its protein product is CSARDPLTRLYEQYF.